Listed below are T cell receptor beta chains from one sample, sequenced in a study of shared clonotypes between healthy human individuals. Clones were read by immunoSEQ multiplex PCR, and TCRdb kept only the in-frame ones, dropping some. The table lists about 530,000 clones, about 95% of them singletons. Sequenced material: naive CD4+ T cells sorted from blood. These receptors originate from a woman between 25 and 40 years old in good health. Each CDR3 is given with its conserved first and last residue. Each record gives: D gene, V gene, clone size, J gene, CDR3 DNA, CDR3 protein. A D gene is named only where the DNA matches it firmly. The listing skips clone size in some rows; elsewhere it reads once, few, many or a size class.

.	TRBV28	.	TRBJ1-5	TGTGCCAGCAGTTTCGGTTTTGGGACGGGGGGATCTCAGCCCCAGCATTTT	CASSFGFGTGGSQPQHF
TRBD1	TRBV28	once	TRBJ2-1	TGTGCCAGCAGGAACCGGGACAGATCGTCCAATGAGCAGTTCTTC	CASRNRDRSSNEQFF
.	TRBV9	once	TRBJ2-5	TGTGCCAGCAGCGTAGGTTCCTGGAAAGAGACCCAGTACTTC	CASSVGSWKETQYF
TRBD1	TRBV5-5	.	TRBJ2-1	TGTGCCAGCAGCTTGTTGGGACAGACGCCTGGTGAGCAGTTCTTC	CASSLLGQTPGEQFF
.	TRBV18	.	TRBJ2-7	TGTGCCAGCTCACCGGACGGGAGCTACGAGCAGTACTTC	CASSPDGSYEQYF
.	TRBV2	.	TRBJ2-3	TGTGCCAGCAGTGAAGCTTGGACTACAGAACTAATAGATACGCAGTATTTT	CASSEAWTTELIDTQYF
.	TRBV5-4	.	TRBJ2-7	TGTGCCAGCAGCTTCGGGGGCACCTACGAGCAGTACTTC	CASSFGGTYEQYF
TRBD1	TRBV30	.	TRBJ1-6	TGTGCCTGGAGTCGACAGGGTGATTCACCCCTCCACTTT	CAWSRQGDSPLHF
.	TRBV30	.	TRBJ2-2	TGTGCCTGGAAACGGCAGCGGTTGAACACCGGGGAGCTGTTTTTT	CAWKRQRLNTGELFF
TRBD1	TRBV9	.	TRBJ2-6	TGTGCCAGCAGCGTAGAAGGGGGCTATGGGGCCAACGTCCTGACTTTC	CASSVEGGYGANVLTF
TRBD2	TRBV10-2	.	TRBJ2-2	TGCGCCAGCAGGGCACTAGCGGGAAACACCGGGGAGCTGTTTTTT	CASRALAGNTGELFF
.	TRBV29-1	.	TRBJ1-5	TGCAGCGTTGCCGGGGATTACAATCAGCCCCAGCATTTT	CSVAGDYNQPQHF
TRBD1	TRBV11-2	.	TRBJ2-7	TGTGCCAGCAGCAGGGGACAGGGGGAGTCCTACGAGCAGTACTTC	CASSRGQGESYEQYF
.	TRBV11-3	.	TRBJ2-7	TGTGCCAGCAGCTTAGGGGACGGATCCGCCTACGAGCAGTACTTC	CASSLGDGSAYEQYF
TRBD2	TRBV18	few	TRBJ2-7	TGTGCCAGCCGTAGCGGGAAAACATCCTACGAGCAGTACTTC	CASRSGKTSYEQYF
.	TRBV7-9	.	TRBJ2-3	TGTGCCAGCAGCGCCAGCACAGATACGCAGTATTTT	CASSASTDTQYF
TRBD1	TRBV6-5	.	TRBJ1-1	TGTGCCAGCAGTCCAGACAGGGGATTGTCTGAAGCTTTCTTT	CASSPDRGLSEAFF
.	TRBV19	once	TRBJ2-3	TGTGCCAGTAGGGGACCCCCCGGAGATACGCAGTATTTT	CASRGPPGDTQYF
.	TRBV5-8	.	TRBJ2-7	TGTGCCAGCAGCTTTCGGTTCTATGAGCAGTACTTC	CASSFRFYEQYF
TRBD2	TRBV5-1	.	TRBJ2-1	TGCGCCAGCAGCTTCCAAGTCGGGCTAGCGGGCAATGAGCAGTTCTTC	CASSFQVGLAGNEQFF
.	TRBV5-6	.	TRBJ2-2	TGTGCCAGCAATCGTCGGGAGATTGAAGTCTCCGGGGAGCTGTTTTTT	CASNRREIEVSGELFF
.	TRBV6-5	.	TRBJ2-3	TGTGCCAGCAAAAAAGGGGATACGCAGTATTTT	CASKKGDTQYF
.	TRBV19	.	TRBJ2-7	TGTGCCAGTAGTTGGTCCCCCCACTCCTACGAGCAGTACTTC	CASSWSPHSYEQYF
TRBD1	TRBV11-2	once	TRBJ2-1	TGTGCCAGCAGCGCTACAGGGGGCGCCTACAATGAGCAGTTCTTC	CASSATGGAYNEQFF
.	TRBV29-1	.	TRBJ1-1	TGCAGCGTTGAAATGGGGCTAACCTTGAACACTGAAGCTTTCTTT	CSVEMGLTLNTEAFF
.	TRBV6-1	.	TRBJ2-3	TGTGCCAGCAGCGAAAGGGGGCTAGCGGCAAGAAGCACAGATACGCAGTATTTT	CASSERGLAARSTDTQYF
.	TRBV6-1	.	TRBJ1-3	TGTGCCAGCAGTGAATTGGACGGAGCCTCTGGAAACACCATATATTTT	CASSELDGASGNTIYF
TRBD1	TRBV7-9	.	TRBJ2-2	TGTGCCAGCAGCTCACGACAGGGAGACACCGGGGAGCTGTTTTTT	CASSSRQGDTGELFF
TRBD1	TRBV28	.	TRBJ1-4	TGTGCCAGCAGTCCGGGACAGGGATATGAAAAACTGTTTTTT	CASSPGQGYEKLFF
.	TRBV7-9	.	TRBJ1-1	TGTGCCAGCAGCGGCGGGGGCACTGAAGCTTTCTTT	CASSGGGTEAFF
.	TRBV19	.	TRBJ2-7	TGTGCCAGTAAAACGGGCTACGAGCAGTACTTC	CASKTGYEQYF
TRBD1	TRBV25-1	.	TRBJ2-5	TGTGCCAGCAGTGAGGTATCTACAGGGGGCATGGAGACCCAGTACTTC	CASSEVSTGGMETQYF
TRBD1	TRBV9	.	TRBJ1-1	TGTGCCAGCAGCCCGGGACAGGGAAACACTGAAGCTTTCTTT	CASSPGQGNTEAFF
TRBD1	TRBV27	.	TRBJ2-7	TGTGCCAGCAAGGGGGCCAGCGACTACGAGCAGTACTTC	CASKGASDYEQYF
.	TRBV10-3	.	TRBJ2-2	TGTGCCATCAGTTCGTGGGGGGACCTGGGCACCGGGGAGCTGTTTTTT	CAISSWGDLGTGELFF
TRBD2	TRBV28	.	TRBJ2-2	TGTGCCAGCAGTTTGTACTCGGGGGGCACCGGGGAGCTGTTTTTT	CASSLYSGGTGELFF